Listed here is a single TCR beta chain. The antigen remains unidentified. From germline, CDR1 is DFQATT and CDR2 SNEGSKA (reference sequence). Trimming pared 4 bases from V and 5 bases from J, leaving 8 bases between. The CDR3 runs to 11 residues. The data belong to a study of cytomegalovirus exposure and HLA in healthy donors. The study, taken as a whole, reports: Later examination showed HLA-associated TCR beta chains had greater clonal expansion than equally common others. Being indistinguishable, some V segments were excluded, TRBV6-2 and TRBV6-3 among them.

Vbeta (60) and Jbeta (13) primers were used in the PCR. Data came from immunoSEQ multiplex PCR; TCRdb stores just in-frame clones and leaves some out. This table has approximately 100,000 clones, 60% to 80% appearing once. Sampled while nominally healthy, donors likely had unrecorded immune exposures. Sequencing used PBMCs. This chain joins TRBV20-1 and TRBJ1-1; D gene ambiguous. This TCR was sampled from a man in his forties or fifties in good health and CMV-seropositive. The CDR3 DNA reads TGCAGTGCTACGATGAGGACTGAAGCTTTCTTT. This translates into CSATMRTEAFF.